This T cell receptor beta chain was identified in a study of Graves' ophthalmopathy and Graves' hyperthyroidism. Other autoimmune diseases, uncontrolled infections, pregnancy or lactation excluded patients from enrollment. V lost 1 base, J lost 4 bases, and 3 bases stayed unmatched. CDR1 SGHVS and CDR2 FQNEAQ come from the germline V gene. This CDR3 has 16 residues. The TCR beta CDR3 regions underwent amplification from RNA transcripts. HTBI primers were employed in first-round RT-PCR, then a second-round multiplex PCR followed. TCRdb analysed the multiplex PCR reads with MiXCR anew, one entry per CDR3 protein. Among around 36,000 distinct CDR3 sequences listed, approximately 46% were seen once.

The genes are TRBV7-8 and TRBJ2-5; 13 bases line up with TRBD2. The TCR originated in an adult woman with stable Graves' hyperthyroidism. Sequenced input: peripheral blood. CDR3 in DNA: TGTGCCAGCAGCTTAGAGAGACTAGCGGGAGGAGAGACCCAGTACTTC. It yields the protein CASSLERLAGGETQYF.